One and the same sample provided the 16 T cell receptor beta chains below, sequenced in a study of blood T cells in healthy people across ages. Then a second PCR, running roughly 7 to 11 cycles, was carried out with a sample-barcoded 5' primer and a J-beta primer mix. TCRdb reprocessed the 5' RACE reads with MiXCR, giving one entry per CDR3 protein. Of about 1.8 million distinct CDR3 sequences detected, roughly 50% appear once; the ten largest clones hold 2.1%. Sequencing input: blood. Every receptor here comes from a middle-aged woman in good health.

The table lists this clonotype with a count of one. The chain links TRBV7-9 to TRBJ2-7; weak D call: TRBD1 (6 bases). From germline, CDR1 is SEHNR and CDR2 FQNEAQ (reference sequence). The length of the CDR3 is 15 residues. V was clipped by 5 bases and J by 2 bases, with 16 bases between them. In nucleotides, the CDR3 is TGTGCCAGCAGCCCCAACCGGGGACAAGCCTACGAGCAGTACTTC. Encoded protein: CASSPNRGQAYEQYF.

The genes are TRBV7-2 and TRBJ1-6, with D possibly matching TRBD1 (6 bases). V was pared by 0 bases and J by 9 bases, with 15 bases between. Germline CDR1 SGHTA, CDR2 FQGNSA. The CDR3 sequence is 16 residues long. CDR3 bases: TGTGCCAGCAGCTTAGCGGGAGGGGGTAAGGGTTCACCCCTCCACTTT. It translates to CASSLAGGGKGSPLHF. The full variable domain, completed using reference TRBV7-2 and TRBJ1-6, is GAGVSQSPSNKVTEKGKDVELRCDPISGHTALYWYRQSLGQGLEFLIYFQGNSAPDKSGLPSDRFSAERTGGSVSTLTIQRTQQEDSAVYLCASSLAGGGKGSPLHFGNGTRLTVT.

The chain uses TRBV7-9 and TRBJ2-4; 8 bases align to TRBD2. Gene TRBJ2-5 matches the end of the DNA better, so the J call may be wrong. This CDR3 is built from 16 residues. The V gene's germline CDR1 is SEHNR and CDR2 FQNEAQ (reference sequence). CDR3 sequence reads: CASSWTGLAGKETQYF. The CDR3 nucleotides read TGTGCCAGCAGCTGGACCGGACTAGCAGGAAAAGAGACCCAGTACTTC.

The chain couples TRBV5-1 to TRBJ2-3, with 7 bases lining up with TRBD2. CDR1 is SGHRS and CDR2 is YFSETQ in the germline V gene. V was clipped by 0 bases and J by 2 bases; unmatched bases: 6. The CDR3 spans 16 residues. As DNA, the CDR3 is TGCGCCAGCAGCTTGGAGCACGGGGGGACCACAGATACGCAGTATTTT. Residues: CASSLEHGGTTDTQYF.

The chain uses TRBV7-2 and TRBJ2-4; 8 nucleotides line up with TRBD1. The J call may not be correct, given that the DNA end is closer to TRBJ2-5. This CDR3 contains 17 residues. Looked up from germline, CDR1 is SGHTA and CDR2 is FQGNSA. The CDR3 DNA is TGTGCCAGCAGCTTAGCCTTGGACAGGGTCGTTCAGGAGACCCAGTACTTC. It is translated as CASSLALDRVVQETQYF.

The chain joins TRBV15 to TRBJ1-2; D might be TRBD1 (6 bases). V was shortened by 2 bases and J by 4 bases, with 20 bases between the two germline ends. CDR1 and CDR2 from the germline V gene are LNHNV and YYDKDF (reference sequence). CDR3 length: 17 amino acids. The CDR3 nucleotides are TGTGCCACCAGCAGAAAACAGGGACACCGGACCCTCTATGGCTACACCTTC. This codes for CATSRKQGHRTLYGYTF.

The CDR3 nucleotides read TGTGCCAGCAGCCCATATCTACAAGAGACCCAGTACTTC. Translation gives CASSPYLQETQYF. This rearrangement joins TRBV14 to TRBJ2-5; D gene uncertain. CDR3 length equals 13 residues. The V gene lost 4 bases and the J gene lost 2 bases, with 8 bases spanning the gap. Germline values: CDR1 SGHDN, CDR2 FVKESK.

As to this clonotype: A much larger clone sits a single nucleotide away, making a read error possible. The chain combines TRBV7-3 with TRBJ1-1; D is unclear. The germline V and J ends were trimmed by 2 bases and 0 bases, with 4 bases remaining between them. The length of the CDR3 is 13 residues. Germline V CDR1 and CDR2: SGHTA, FQGTGA. The CDR3 DNA reads TGTGCCAGCAGCTTATGGGTGAACACTGAAGCTTTCTTT. This encodes CASSLWVNTEAFF.

This clonotype showed up just a few times. V gene TRBV12-3 or TRBV12-4 combines with J gene TRBJ2-2; no reliable D call. The CDR3 loop spans 12 amino acids. V dropped 6 bases and J dropped 6 bases, with 8 bases sitting between them. As DNA, the CDR3 is TGTGCCAGCAGCTTACCCGCCGGGGAGCTGTTTTTT. Translated, it gives CASSLPAGELFF.

This clonotype was detected only a few times. This chain links TRBV25-1 with TRBJ2-5; no clear D gene. V gave up 1 base and J gave up 2 bases, with 14 bases separating them. CDR1 MGHDK and CDR2 SYGVNS come from the germline V gene. The CDR3 totals 16 residues. CDR3 nucleotide sequence: TGTGCCAGCAGTGAATCGTCGAAGAGAGTTCAAGAGACCCAGTACTTC. This codes for CASSESSKRVQETQYF.

This chain connects TRBV11-2 to TRBJ2-7, with 9 bases that match TRBD2. Losses at the gene ends were 5 bases for V and 3 bases for J; bases not matched to a gene: 11. The CDR3 is made up of 16 amino acids. Germline CDR1 SGHAT, CDR2 FQNNGV. The CDR3 DNA is TGTGCCAGCAGCCGCGAGGCTAGCGGGGACCTCTACGAGCAGTACTTC. It yields the protein CASSREASGDLYEQYF.

The V gene is TRBV18, the J gene TRBJ2-5; a possible D gene is TRBD2 (5 bases). In germline, CDR1 is KGHSH, CDR2 LQKENI. CDR3 length: 15 amino acids. V was shortened by 2 bases and J by 11 bases, with 21 bases between the two germline ends. The CDR3 DNA reads TGTGCCAGCTCACCAGCTAGCAGACTAAACAATGAGCAGTACTTC. This translates into CASSPASRLNNEQYF.

This clonotype has a count of ten or more. This chain joins TRBV20-1 and TRBJ2-7, with 11 bases lining up with TRBD2. The CDR3 covers 14 residues. V gave up 3 bases and J gave up 3 bases; unmatched junction bases: 4. In germline, CDR1 is DFQATT, CDR2 SNEGSKA (reference sequence). CDR3 in amino acids: CSASGGTSGYEQYF. Written as DNA, the CDR3 is TGCAGTGCTAGTGGGGGGACTAGCGGCTACGAGCAGTACTTC.

The sample holds one count of this clonotype. V is TRBV4-2 and J is TRBJ2-3; 7 bases map to TRBD1. The CDR3 covers 20 residues. CDR1 and CDR2 from the germline V gene are LGHNA and YNFKEQ. The V segment lost 0 bases and the J segment 2 bases; nucleotides outside the gene matches: 17. CDR3 amino acids: CASSQDVKGAGPFPTDTQYF. The CDR3 region has the DNA TGTGCCAGCAGCCAAGATGTGAAGGGGGCAGGCCCTTTTCCCACAGATACGCAGTATTTT.

This clonotype was counted between two and nine times. The chain is built from TRBV12-3 or TRBV12-4 and TRBJ2-5; perhaps TRBD1 as D (5 bases). The CDR3 extends over 14 amino acids. Trimming took 0 bases from V and 4 from J, leaving 9 bases between them. The CDR3 is CASSLAATGETQYF. The CDR3 nucleotides read TGTGCCAGCAGTTTAGCGGCTACAGGAGAGACCCAGTACTTC.

This clonotype appeared a few times. The chain joins TRBV7-2 to TRBJ1-4; no clear D. CDR1 is SGHTA and CDR2 is FQGNSA in the germline V gene. Trimming stripped 5 bases from V and 5 bases from J, with 15 bases between. The CDR3 is made up of 15 amino acids. In nucleotides, the CDR3 is TGTGCCAGCAGCCGGAGCCACCACTCGAATGAAAAACTGTTTTTT. Translated, it gives CASSRSHHSNEKLFF.